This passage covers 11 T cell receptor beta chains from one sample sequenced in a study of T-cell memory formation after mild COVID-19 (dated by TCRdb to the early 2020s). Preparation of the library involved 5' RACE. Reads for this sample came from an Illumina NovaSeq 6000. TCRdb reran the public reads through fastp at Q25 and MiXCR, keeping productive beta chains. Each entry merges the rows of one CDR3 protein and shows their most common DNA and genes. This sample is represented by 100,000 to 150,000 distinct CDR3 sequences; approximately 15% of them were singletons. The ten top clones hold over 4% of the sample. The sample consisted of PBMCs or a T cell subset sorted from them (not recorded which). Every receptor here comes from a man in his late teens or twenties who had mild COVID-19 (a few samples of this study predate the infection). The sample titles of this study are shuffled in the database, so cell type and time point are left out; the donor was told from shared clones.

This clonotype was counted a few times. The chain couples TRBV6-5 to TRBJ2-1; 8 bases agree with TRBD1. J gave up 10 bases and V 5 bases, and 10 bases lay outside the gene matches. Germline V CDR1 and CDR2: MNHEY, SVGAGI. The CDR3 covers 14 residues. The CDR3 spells CASSPTWTGREQFF. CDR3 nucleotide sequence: TGTGCCAGCAGTCCAACTTGGACAGGGCGGGAGCAGTTCTTC.

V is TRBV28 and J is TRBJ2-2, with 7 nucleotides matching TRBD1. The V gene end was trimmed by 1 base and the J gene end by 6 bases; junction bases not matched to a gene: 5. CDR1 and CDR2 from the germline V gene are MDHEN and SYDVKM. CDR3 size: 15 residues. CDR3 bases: TGTGCCAGCAGTTTATTAGACAGGGCCTCCGGGGAGCTGTTTTTT. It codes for CASSLLDRASGELFF. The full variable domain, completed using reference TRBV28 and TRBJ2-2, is DVKVTQSSRYLVKRTGEKVFLECVQDMDHENMFWYRQDPGLGLRLIYFSYDVKMKEKGDIPEGYSVSREKKERFSLILESASTNQTSMYLCASSLLDRASGELFFGEGSRLTVL.

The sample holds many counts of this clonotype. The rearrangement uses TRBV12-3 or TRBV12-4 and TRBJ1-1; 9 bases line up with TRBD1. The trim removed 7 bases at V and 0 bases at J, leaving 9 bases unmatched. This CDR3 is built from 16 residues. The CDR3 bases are TGTGCCAGCAACACGTACAGGGGGCCGGTGAACACTGAAGCTTTCTTT. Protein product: CASNTYRGPVNTEAFF.

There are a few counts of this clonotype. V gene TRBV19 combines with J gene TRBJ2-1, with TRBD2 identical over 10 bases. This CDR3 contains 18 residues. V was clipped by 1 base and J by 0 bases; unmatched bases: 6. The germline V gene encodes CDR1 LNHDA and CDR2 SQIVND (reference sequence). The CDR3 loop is CASSIGASGGSSYNEQFF. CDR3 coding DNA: TGTGCCAGTAGTATAGGGGCTAGCGGGGGTAGCTCCTACAATGAGCAGTTCTTC.

CDR3 loop: CASSPMDYGYTF. In nucleotides, the CDR3 is TGTGCCAGCAGCCCTATGGACTATGGCTACACCTTC. The rearrangement joins TRBV12-3 or TRBV12-4 to TRBJ1-2; no clear D. There are 12 residues in the CDR3. Trimming took 6 bases from V and 3 from J, leaving 8 bases between them.

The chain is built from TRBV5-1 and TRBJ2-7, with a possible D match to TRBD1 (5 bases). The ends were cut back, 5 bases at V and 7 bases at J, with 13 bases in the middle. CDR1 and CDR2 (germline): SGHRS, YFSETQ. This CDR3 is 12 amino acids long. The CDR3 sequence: CASRWGIGEQYF. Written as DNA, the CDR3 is TGCGCCAGCAGATGGGGCATCGGGGAGCAGTACTTC.

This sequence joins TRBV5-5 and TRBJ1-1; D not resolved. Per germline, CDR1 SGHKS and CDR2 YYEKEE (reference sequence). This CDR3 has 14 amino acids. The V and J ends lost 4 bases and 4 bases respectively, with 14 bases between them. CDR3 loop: CASSPQIGSTEAFF. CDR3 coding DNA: TGTGCCAGCAGCCCCCAGATTGGGAGCACTGAAGCTTTCTTT.

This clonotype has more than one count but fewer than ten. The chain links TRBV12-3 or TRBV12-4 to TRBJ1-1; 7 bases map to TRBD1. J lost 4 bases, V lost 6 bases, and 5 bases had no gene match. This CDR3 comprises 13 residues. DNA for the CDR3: TGTGCCAGCAGGAACAGGGGAGGCACTGAAGCTTTCTTT. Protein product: CASRNRGGTEAFF.

In DNA, the CDR3 is TGTGCCAGCAGACTGGGGGACAGGGAGGGGACTGAAGCTTTCTTT. Translated, it gives CASRLGDREGTEAFF. This chain joins TRBV5-6 and TRBJ1-1; TRBD1 matches at 9 bases. Germline CDR1 SGHDT, CDR2 YYEEEE. After removal of 5 bases from V and 5 bases from J, the junction contained 10 bases not matched to a gene. This CDR3 has 15 residues.

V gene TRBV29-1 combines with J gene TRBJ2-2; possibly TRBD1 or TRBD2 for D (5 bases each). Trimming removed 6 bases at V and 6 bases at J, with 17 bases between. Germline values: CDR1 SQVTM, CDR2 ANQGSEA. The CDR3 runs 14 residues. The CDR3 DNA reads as TGCAGCGTAACACCCGGGGCAGAACCCGGGGAGCTGTTTTTT. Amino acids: CSVTPGAEPGELFF.

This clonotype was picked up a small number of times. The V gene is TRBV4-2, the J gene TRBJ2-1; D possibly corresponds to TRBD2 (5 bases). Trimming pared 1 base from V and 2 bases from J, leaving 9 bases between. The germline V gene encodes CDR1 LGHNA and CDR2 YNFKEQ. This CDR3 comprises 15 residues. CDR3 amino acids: CASSQGSGTYNEQFF. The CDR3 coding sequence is TGTGCCAGCAGCCAAGGGAGCGGCACCTACAATGAGCAGTTCTTC.